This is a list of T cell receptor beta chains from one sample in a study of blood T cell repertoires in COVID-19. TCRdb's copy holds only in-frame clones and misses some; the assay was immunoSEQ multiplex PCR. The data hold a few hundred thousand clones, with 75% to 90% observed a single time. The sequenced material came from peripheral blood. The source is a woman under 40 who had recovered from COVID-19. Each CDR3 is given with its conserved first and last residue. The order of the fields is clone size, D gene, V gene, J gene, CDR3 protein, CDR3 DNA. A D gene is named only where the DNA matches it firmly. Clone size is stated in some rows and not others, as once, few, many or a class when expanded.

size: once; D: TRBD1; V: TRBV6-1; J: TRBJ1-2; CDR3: CASSVAGQKLVGYGYTF; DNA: TGTGCCAGCAGTGTGGCGGGACAGAAGCTTGTAGGCTATGGCTACACCTTC
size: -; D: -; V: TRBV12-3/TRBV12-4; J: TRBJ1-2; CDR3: CASSSRAHYGYTF; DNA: TGTGCCAGCAGTTCCAGGGCGCACTATGGCTACACCTTC
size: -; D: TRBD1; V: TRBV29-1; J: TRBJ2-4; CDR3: CSVKAGTGAKNIQYF; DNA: TGCAGCGTCAAAGCCGGGACAGGGGCCAAAAACATTCAGTACTTC
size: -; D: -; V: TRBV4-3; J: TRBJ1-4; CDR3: CASSHEDNRDEKLFF; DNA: TGCGCCAGCAGCCACGAGGACAATCGGGATGAAAAACTGTTTTTT
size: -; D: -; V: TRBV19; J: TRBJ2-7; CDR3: CASSITGVSYEQYF; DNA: TGTGCCAGTAGTATAACGGGGGTGAGCTACGAGCAGTACTTC
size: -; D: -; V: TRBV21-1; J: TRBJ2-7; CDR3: CASSRRGQGSSEQYF; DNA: TGTGCCAGCAGCCGTCGCGGACAGGGTTCCTCCGAGCAGTACTTC
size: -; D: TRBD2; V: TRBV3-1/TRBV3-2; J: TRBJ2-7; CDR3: CASSYGTSASYEQYF; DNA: TGTGCCAGCAGCTACGGGACTAGCGCTTCCTACGAGCAGTACTTC
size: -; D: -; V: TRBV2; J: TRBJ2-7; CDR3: CASRDSETPYEQYF; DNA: TGTGCCAGCAGGGACAGTGAGACCCCCTACGAGCAGTACTTC
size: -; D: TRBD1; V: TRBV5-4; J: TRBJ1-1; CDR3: CASSIRDSTEAFF; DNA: TGTGCCAGCAGCATCCGGGACAGCACTGAAGCTTTCTTT
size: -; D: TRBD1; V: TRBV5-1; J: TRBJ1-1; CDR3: CASSQNRGNTEAFF; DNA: TGCGCCAGCAGCCAAAACAGGGGGAACACTGAAGCTTTCTTT
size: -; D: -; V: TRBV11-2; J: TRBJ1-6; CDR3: CASSSSGGGSYNSPLHF; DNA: TGTGCCAGCAGCTCCTCGGGGGGGGGCTCCTATAATTCACCCCTCCACTTT
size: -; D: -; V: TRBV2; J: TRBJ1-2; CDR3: CASSDQRGYGYTF; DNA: TGTGCCAGCAGTGATCAACGGGGCTATGGCTACACCTTC
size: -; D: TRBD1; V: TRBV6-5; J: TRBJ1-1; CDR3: CASRQGQNTEAFF; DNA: TGTGCCAGCAGACAGGGGCAGAACACTGAAGCTTTCTTT
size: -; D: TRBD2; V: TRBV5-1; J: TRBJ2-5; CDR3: CASSRAGLAGGETQYF; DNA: TGCGCCAGCAGCCGAGCGGGACTAGCGGGAGGTGAGACCCAGTACTTC
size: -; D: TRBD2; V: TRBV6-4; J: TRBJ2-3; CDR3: CASSPTSGGRDTQYF; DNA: TGTGCCAGCAGCCCTACTAGCGGGGGAAGAGATACGCAGTATTTT
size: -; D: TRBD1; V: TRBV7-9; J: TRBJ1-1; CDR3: CASSLEYRGILIAPEAFF; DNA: TGTGCCAGCAGCTTAGAGTACAGGGGAATTTTAATCGCGCCTGAAGCTTTCTTT
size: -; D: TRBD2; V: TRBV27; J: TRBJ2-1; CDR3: CASSSYASGSYNEQFF; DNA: TGTGCCAGCAGTTCCTATGCTAGCGGGTCCTACAATGAGCAGTTCTTC
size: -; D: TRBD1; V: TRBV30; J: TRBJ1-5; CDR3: CAWSSQGDQPQHF; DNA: TGTGCCTGGAGCTCCCAGGGGGATCAGCCCCAGCATTTT
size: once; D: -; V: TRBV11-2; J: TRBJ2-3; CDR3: CASTSAGLTDTQYF; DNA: TGTGCCAGCACCTCGGCGGGACTCACAGATACGCAGTATTTT
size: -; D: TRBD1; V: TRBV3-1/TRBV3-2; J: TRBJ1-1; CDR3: CASSQLDRRSEAFF; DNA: TGTGCCAGCAGCCAACTGGACAGGAGATCTGAAGCTTTCTTT
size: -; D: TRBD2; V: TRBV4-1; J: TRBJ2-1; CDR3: CASSHPTSGSFYEQFF; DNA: TGCGCCAGCAGCCATCCAACTAGCGGGAGTTTCTATGAGCAGTTCTTC
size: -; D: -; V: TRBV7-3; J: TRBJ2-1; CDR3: CASSSGNEQFF; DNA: TGTGCCAGCAGCTCGGGCAATGAGCAGTTCTTC
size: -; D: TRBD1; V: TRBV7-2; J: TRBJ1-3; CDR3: CASSSGQGSGNTIYF; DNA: TGTGCCAGCAGCTCGGGACAGGGAAGTGGAAACACCATATATTTT
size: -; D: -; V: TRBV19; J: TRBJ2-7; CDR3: CASSIFAGYEQYF; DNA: TGTGCCAGTAGTATTTTCGCAGGGTACGAGCAGTACTTC
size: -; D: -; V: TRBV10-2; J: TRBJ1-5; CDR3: CASSDVWPNQPQHF; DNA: TGCGCCAGCAGTGATGTATGGCCCAATCAGCCCCAGCATTTT
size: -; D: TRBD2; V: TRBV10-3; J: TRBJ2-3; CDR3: CAISLTSGSVTDTQYF; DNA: TGTGCCATCAGTCTCACTAGCGGGAGTGTAACAGATACGCAGTATTTT
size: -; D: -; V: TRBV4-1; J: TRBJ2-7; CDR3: CASSQPQSGGRDYEQYF; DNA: TGCGCCAGCAGCCAACCACAGAGCGGAGGAAGGGACTACGAGCAGTACTTC
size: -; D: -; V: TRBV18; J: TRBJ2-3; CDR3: CASSPPSTDTQYF; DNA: TGTGCCAGCTCACCCCCCTCTACAGATACGCAGTATTTT
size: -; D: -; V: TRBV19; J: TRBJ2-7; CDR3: CASSIAAGRIYEQYF; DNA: TGTGCCAGTAGTATAGCGGCAGGGCGGATATACGAGCAGTACTTC
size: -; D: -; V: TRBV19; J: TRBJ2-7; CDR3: CAPRGHAYEQYF; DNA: TGTGCCCCCCGGGGTCATGCCTACGAGCAGTACTTC
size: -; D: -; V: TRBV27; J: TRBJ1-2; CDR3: CASRPLEGTNYGYTF; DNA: TGTGCCAGCAGACCTCTTGAGGGGACAAACTATGGCTACACCTTC
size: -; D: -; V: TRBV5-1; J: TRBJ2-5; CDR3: CASSPTSTAVGETQYF; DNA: TGCGCCAGCAGCCCCACTAGTACTGCCGTTGGGGAGACCCAGTACTTC
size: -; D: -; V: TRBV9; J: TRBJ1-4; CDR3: CASSLTGSTNEKLFF; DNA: TGTGCCAGCAGCCTCACAGGGTCTACTAATGAAAAACTGTTTTTT
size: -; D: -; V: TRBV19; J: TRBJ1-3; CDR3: CASSREFTGNTIYF; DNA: TGTGCCAGTAGCAGGGAATTTACTGGAAACACCATATATTTT
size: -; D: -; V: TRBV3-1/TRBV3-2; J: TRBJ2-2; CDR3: CASSQDVRGGITGELFF; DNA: TGTGCCAGCAGCCAAGATGTGAGGGGGGGAATCACCGGGGAGCTGTTTTTT
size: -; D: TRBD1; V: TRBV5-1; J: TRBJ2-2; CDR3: CASGTGDANTGELFF; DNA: TGCGCCAGCGGGACAGGCGACGCTAACACCGGGGAGCTGTTTTTT
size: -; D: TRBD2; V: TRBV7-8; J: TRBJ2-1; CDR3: CASTRRGELDEQFF; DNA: TGTGCCAGCACTCGCCGGGGGGAGTTGGATGAGCAGTTCTTC
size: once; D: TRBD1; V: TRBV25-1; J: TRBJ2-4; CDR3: CASSECLYRGSKNIQYF; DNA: TGTGCCAGCAGTGAATGTTTGTACAGGGGATCCAAAAACATTCAGTACTTC
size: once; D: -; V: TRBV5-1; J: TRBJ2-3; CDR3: CASSLGGGQGGDTQYF; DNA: TGCGCCAGCAGCTTAGGAGGCGGGCAGGGGGGAGATACGCAGTATTTT
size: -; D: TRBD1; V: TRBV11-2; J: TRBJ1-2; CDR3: CASSPRTGAYDGYTF; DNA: TGTGCCAGCAGCCCCCGGACAGGGGCTTATGACGGCTACACCTTC
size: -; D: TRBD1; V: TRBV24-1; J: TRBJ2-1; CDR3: CATSDRTGGKSLMLSSYNEQFF; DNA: TGTGCCACCAGTGACCGGACAGGGGGAAAAAGTCTGATGCTAAGCTCCTACAATGAGCAGTTCTTC
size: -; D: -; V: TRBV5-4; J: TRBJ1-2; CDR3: CASSYSSSNYGYTF; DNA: TGTGCCAGCAGCTACAGTTCATCTAACTATGGCTACACCTTC
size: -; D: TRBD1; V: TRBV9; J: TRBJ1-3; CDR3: CASSVEDREVGTIYF; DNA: TGTGCCAGCAGCGTAGAAGACAGGGAGGTAGGCACCATATATTTT